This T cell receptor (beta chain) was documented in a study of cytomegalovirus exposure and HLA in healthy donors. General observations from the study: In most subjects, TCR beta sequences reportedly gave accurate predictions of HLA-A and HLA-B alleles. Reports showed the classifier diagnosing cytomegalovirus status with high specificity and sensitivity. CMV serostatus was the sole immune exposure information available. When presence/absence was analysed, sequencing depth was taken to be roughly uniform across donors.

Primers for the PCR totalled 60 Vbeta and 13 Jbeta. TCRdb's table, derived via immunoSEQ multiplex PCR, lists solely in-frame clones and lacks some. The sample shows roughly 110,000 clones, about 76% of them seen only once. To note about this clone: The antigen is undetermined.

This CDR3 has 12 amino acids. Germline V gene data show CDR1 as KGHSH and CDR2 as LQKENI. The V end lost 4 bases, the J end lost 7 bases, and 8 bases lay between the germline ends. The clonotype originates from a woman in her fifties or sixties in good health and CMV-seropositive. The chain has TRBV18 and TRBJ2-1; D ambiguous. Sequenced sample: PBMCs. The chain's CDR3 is CASSLLRNEQFF. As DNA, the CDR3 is TGTGCCAGCTCACTTTTACGGAATGAGCAGTTCTTC.